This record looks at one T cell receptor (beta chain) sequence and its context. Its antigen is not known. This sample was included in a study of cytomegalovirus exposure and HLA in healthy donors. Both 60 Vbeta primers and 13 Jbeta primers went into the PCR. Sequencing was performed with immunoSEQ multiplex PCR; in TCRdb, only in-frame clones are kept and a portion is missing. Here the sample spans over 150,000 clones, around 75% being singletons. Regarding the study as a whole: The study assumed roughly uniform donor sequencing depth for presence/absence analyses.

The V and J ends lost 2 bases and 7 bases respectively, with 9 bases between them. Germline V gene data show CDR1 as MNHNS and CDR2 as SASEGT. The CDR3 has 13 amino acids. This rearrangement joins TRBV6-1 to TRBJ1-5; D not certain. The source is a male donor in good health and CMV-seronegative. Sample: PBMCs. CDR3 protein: CASSEILFQPQHF. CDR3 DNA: TGTGCCAGCAGTGAAATCTTATTCCAGCCCCAGCATTTT.